One sample yielded the 24 T cell receptor beta chains listed below, sequenced in a study of blood T cell repertoires in COVID-19. The assay was immunoSEQ multiplex PCR, and TCRdb's table has in-frame clones only and misses some. The data show about 160,000 clones, 84% seen once. Sample: peripheral blood. Receptor source: a man aged 35-49 years who had recovered from COVID-19.

A single count supports this clone. This sequence joins TRBV28 and TRBJ2-1; TRBD2 matches at 11 bases. Germline CDR1 MDHEN, CDR2 SYDVKM. The CDR3 has 16 residues. The V segment lost 6 bases and the J segment 3 bases; nucleotides outside the gene matches: 7. CDR3: CASRIPTSGNYNEQFF. The CDR3 DNA follows: TGTGCCAGCAGGATCCCGACTAGCGGGAACTACAATGAGCAGTTCTTC.

This clone appeared once. The rearrangement uses TRBV19 and TRBJ2-1; D may be TRBD2 (5 bases). Trimming took 2 bases from V and 4 from J, leaving 12 bases between them. The CDR3 is 15 amino acids. Per the germline V gene, CDR1 is LNHDA and CDR2 is SQIVND (reference sequence). The chain's CDR3 is CASSIRGSLYNEQFF. Here the CDR3 DNA reads TGTGCCAGTAGTATACGCGGGTCCCTTTACAATGAGCAGTTCTTC.

The V and J genes are TRBV20-1 and TRBJ2-1; D perhaps matches TRBD1 (5 bases). The CDR3 has 13 amino acids. Germline V gene lookup returns CDR1 DFQATT and CDR2 SNEGSKA (reference sequence). Trimming took off 3 bases at V and 8 bases at J, with 14 bases between the two ends. The CDR3 loop is CSASKQAGDEQFF. Written as DNA, the CDR3 is TGCAGTGCTAGTAAACAGGCTGGAGATGAGCAGTTCTTC.

This chain's CDR3 is CASSSSGTSTDTQYF. The CDR3 region has the DNA TGTGCCAGCAGCTCCTCCGGGACTAGCACAGATACGCAGTATTTT. V usage is TRBV11-3 and J usage is TRBJ2-3; D is perhaps TRBD2 (6 bases). Germline CDR1 SGHNT, CDR2 YENEEA. This CDR3 is 15 amino acids long. V was clipped by 4 bases and J by 0 bases, with 11 bases between them.

The chain combines TRBV19 with TRBJ1-1; D is unresolved. This CDR3 spans 14 amino acids. Trimming cost V 4 bases and J 11 bases, with 20 bases left between them. The V gene's germline CDR1 is LNHDA and CDR2 SQIVND (reference sequence). The chain's CDR3 is CASSTRDRSRGAFF. For the CDR3, the DNA is TGTGCCAGTAGTACAAGAGACCGATCCCGAGGCGCTTTCTTT.

The chain links TRBV11-3 to TRBJ1-4, with D uncertain. CDR1 and CDR2 (germline): SGHNT, YENEEA. V lost 0 bases and J lost 9, with 8 bases in between. The CDR3 extends over 13 amino acids. This chain's CDR3 is CASSLDYSQKLFF. The CDR3 DNA is TGTGCCAGCAGCTTAGACTACTCCCAAAAACTGTTTTTT.

The chain links TRBV30 to TRBJ2-1; D perhaps matches TRBD1 (5 bases). Trimming pared 3 bases from V and 6 bases from J, leaving 12 bases between. There are 13 residues in the CDR3. Germline loops: CDR1 GTSNPN, CDR2 SVGIG (reference sequence). The CDR3 loop is CAWRDQGPNEQFF. In nucleotides, the CDR3 is TGTGCCTGGAGGGACCAGGGCCCCAATGAGCAGTTCTTC.

The V call is TRBV7-8, the J call TRBJ2-3; D gene uncertain. The V end lost 5 bases, the J end lost 2 bases, and 5 bases lay between the germline ends. The CDR3 runs 12 residues. Germline V gene lookup returns CDR1 SGHVS and CDR2 FQNEAQ. For the CDR3, the DNA is TGTGCCAGCAGCCTGTACACAGATACGCAGTATTTT. It is translated as CASSLYTDTQYF.

The chain carries TRBV7-2 and TRBJ1-1; 10 positions agree with TRBD1. V was clipped by 3 bases and J by 5 bases; unmatched bases: 3. The CDR3 spans 14 residues. Germline CDR1 SGHTA, CDR2 FQGNSA. CDR3 loop: CASSFGTGVTEAFF. The CDR3 DNA sequence: TGTGCCAGCAGCTTCGGGACAGGGGTAACTGAAGCTTTCTTT.

The gene calls are TRBV29-1 and TRBJ2-5; TRBD1 matches at 9 bases. The CDR3 consists of 14 residues. The V gene's germline CDR1 is SQVTM and CDR2 ANQGSEA. Trimming at V came to 5 bases and at J to 2 bases, leaving 6 bases not matched to a gene. CDR3 amino acids: CSVPGQGNQETQYF. The CDR3 bases are TGCAGCGTTCCTGGACAGGGGAATCAAGAGACCCAGTACTTC.

V and J are TRBV1 and TRBJ1-1; the DNA was not used to check the table's D call, TRBD1. TRBV1 is classified as a pseudogene. The CDR3 is made up of 15 amino acids. CDR3 bases: TGCACCAGCAGCCACAAACAGGGGATGAACACTGAAGCTTTCTTT. This codes for CTSSHKQGMNTEAFF.

V usage is TRBV19 and J usage is TRBJ2-5; TRBD1 matches 8 bases. The CDR3 covers 14 residues. Trimming cost V 6 bases and J 5 bases; bases outside gene matches: 8. Germline CDR1 is LNHDA and CDR2 is SQIVND (reference sequence). The CDR3 sequence is CASRNTGGTETQYF. The CDR3, as DNA: TGTGCCAGTAGAAACACAGGGGGAACGGAGACCCAGTACTTC.

The chain uses TRBV2 and TRBJ2-7; possible D gene TRBD2, 5 bases. Per the germline V gene, CDR1 is SNHLY and CDR2 is FYNNEI. This CDR3 is 12 amino acids long. V shed 6 bases and J shed 2 bases, with 8 bases lying between them. The DNA of the CDR3 is TGTGCCAGCAGCACTAGACCCTACGAGCAGTACTTC. This sequence encodes CASSTRPYEQYF.

The count of this clone is one. The V and J genes are TRBV29-1 and TRBJ2-3, with TRBD2 as a possible D gene (5 bases). V was clipped by 0 bases and J by 3 bases, with 7 bases between them. Germline V gene data show CDR1 as SQVTM and CDR2 as ANQGSEA. There are 13 residues in the CDR3. CDR3 residues: CSVEEGSTDTQYF. The CDR3 bases are TGCAGCGTTGAAGAAGGGAGTACAGATACGCAGTATTTT.

The V call is TRBV20-1, the J call TRBJ1-3; D not certain. V was cut by 3 bases and J by 4 bases, with 4 bases left in between. The V gene's germline CDR1 is DFQATT and CDR2 SNEGSKA (reference sequence). This CDR3 contains 11 residues. CDR3 amino acids: CSASPGNTIYF. The CDR3 bases are TGCAGTGCTAGTCCAGGAAACACCATATATTTT.

This clone was observed once. V and J are TRBV5-1 and TRBJ2-7; TRBD2 matches 8 bases. CDR1 is SGHRS and CDR2 is YFSETQ in the germline V gene. The CDR3 is 13 amino acids. Trimming took 1 base from V and 4 from J; bases not matched to a gene: 1. CDR3 sequence: CASSLTSGYEQYF. CDR3 sequence (DNA): TGCGCCAGCAGCTTGACTAGCGGATACGAGCAGTACTTC.

The gene calls are TRBV5-5 and TRBJ2-1; 10 bases fit TRBD2. The CDR3 covers 16 residues. Germline CDR1 SGHKS, CDR2 YYEKEE (reference sequence). Losses at the gene ends were 4 bases for V and 8 bases for J; bases not matched to a gene: 12. The CDR3 loop reads CASSPRGSGRSYEQFF. The CDR3 DNA is TGTGCCAGCAGCCCCAGGGGTAGCGGGAGGTCTTATGAGCAGTTCTTC. The entire variable domain, with the rest obtained from reference TRBV5-5 and TRBJ2-1, is as follows: DAGVTQSPTHLIKTRGQQVTLRCSPISGHKSVSWYQQVLGQGPQFIFQYYEKEERGRGNFPDRFSARQFPNYSSELNVNALLLGDSALYLCASSPRGSGRSYEQFFGPGTRLTVL.

This clone has only one observation. The chain combines TRBV19 with TRBJ2-1, with D perhaps matching TRBD1 (5 bases). V was cut by 3 bases and J by 5 bases, with 8 bases left in between. Per the germline V gene, CDR1 is LNHDA and CDR2 is SQIVND (reference sequence). CDR3 size: 13 residues. In nucleotides, the CDR3 is TGTGCCAGTAGTATGGGGCGAAACAATGAGCAGTTCTTC. Amino acids: CASSMGRNNEQFF.

The J gene is TRBJ1-2, the V gene TRBV5-1; 10 bases are a match to TRBD1. CDR1 is SGHRS, CDR2 YFSETQ, per germline. J lost 4 bases, V lost 0 bases, and 9 bases had no gene match. The length of the CDR3 is 17 residues. The CDR3 DNA follows: TGCGCCAGCAGCTTGGGTGACAGGGGGCCATGGGGCTATGGCTACACCTTC. Its protein product is CASSLGDRGPWGYGYTF. Using reference TRBV5-1 and TRBJ1-2 for the parts outside the CDR3, the full variable domain is KAGVTQTPRYLIKTRGQQVTLSCSPISGHRSVSWYQQTPGQGLQFLFEYFSETQRNKGNFPGRFSGRQFSNSRSEMNVSTLELGDSALYLCASSLGDRGPWGYGYTFGSGTRLTVV.

The rearrangement joins TRBV6-5 to TRBJ2-5; 9 bases align to TRBD1. The V gene end was trimmed by 1 base and the J gene end by 5 bases; junction bases not matched to a gene: 5. The germline CDR1 and CDR2 sequences are MNHEY and SVGAGI. The CDR3 is 15 amino acids. CDR3 amino acids: CASSYLTGTGETQYF. Here the CDR3 DNA reads TGTGCCAGCAGTTACTTAACCGGGACAGGGGAGACCCAGTACTTC.

The table lists this clone with a count of one. V gene TRBV13 combines with J gene TRBJ2-3; TRBD2 agrees at 12 bases. The length of the CDR3 is 19 residues. Germline values: CDR1 PRHDT, CDR2 FYEKMQ (reference sequence). The V and J ends lost 4 bases and 0 bases, in that order; junction bases with no gene match: 11. CDR3 nucleotide sequence: TGTGCCAGCAGCTCCGCGGGCCGACTAGCGGGGGTTAGCACAGATACGCAGTATTTT. Translation: CASSSAGRLAGVSTDTQYF.

V and J are TRBV2 and TRBJ2-1; the match to TRBD2 covers 8 bases. The CDR3 extends over 14 amino acids. Germline CDR1 SNHLY, CDR2 FYNNEI. With V trimmed by 5 bases and J by 6 bases, 6 bases remained unmatched. CDR3 DNA sequence: TGTGCCAGCAGTAGCGGGGGTCTCCGCAATGAGCAGTTCTTC. As protein: CASSSGGLRNEQFF. The whole variable domain, remainder taken from reference TRBV2 and TRBJ2-1, is EPEVTQTPSHQVTQMGQEVILRCVPISNHLYFYWYRQILGQKVEFLVSFYNNEISEKSEIFDDQFSVERPDGSNFTLKIRSTKLEDSAMYFCASSSGGLRNEQFFGPGTRLTVL.

The rearrangement uses TRBV18 and TRBJ2-2, with D possibly TRBD1 on 6 matching bases. CDR3 length: 16 amino acids. V was cut by 2 bases and J by 6 bases, with 16 bases left in between. Germline-derived CDR1 and CDR2 are KGHSH and LQKENI. The CDR3 sequence is CASSPEWDTPAGELFF. The DNA of the CDR3 is TGTGCCAGCTCACCAGAGTGGGACACTCCGGCCGGGGAGCTGTTTTTT.

CDR3 DNA sequence: TGTGCCAGCAAGTCGGGGAGCTATGGCTACACCTTC. Translation: CASKSGSYGYTF. The chain employs TRBV6-5 and TRBJ1-2, with no clear D. Germline CDR1 is MNHEY and CDR2 is SVGAGI. Trimming cost V 7 bases and J 4 bases, with 10 bases left between them. The CDR3 is 12 residues long.